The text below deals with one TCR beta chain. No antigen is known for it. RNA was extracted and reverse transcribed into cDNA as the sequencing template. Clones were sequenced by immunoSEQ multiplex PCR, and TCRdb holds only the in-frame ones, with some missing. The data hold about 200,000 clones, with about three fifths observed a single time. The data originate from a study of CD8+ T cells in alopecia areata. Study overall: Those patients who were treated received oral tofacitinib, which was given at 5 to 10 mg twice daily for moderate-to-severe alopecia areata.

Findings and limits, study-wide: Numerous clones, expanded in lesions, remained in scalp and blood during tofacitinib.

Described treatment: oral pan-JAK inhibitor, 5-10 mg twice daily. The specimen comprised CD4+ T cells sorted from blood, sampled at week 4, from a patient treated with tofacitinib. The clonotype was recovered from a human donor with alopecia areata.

CDR3 sequence: CSVEDRVTEAFF. The DNA of the CDR3 is TGCAGCGTTGAAGATCGGGTCACTGAAGCTTTCTTT. V is TRBV29-1 and J is TRBJ1-1; no clear D. This CDR3 spans 12 amino acids. The V end lost 0 bases, the J end lost 4 bases, and 6 bases lay between the germline ends. Germline V gene data show CDR1 as SQVTM and CDR2 as ANQGSEA.